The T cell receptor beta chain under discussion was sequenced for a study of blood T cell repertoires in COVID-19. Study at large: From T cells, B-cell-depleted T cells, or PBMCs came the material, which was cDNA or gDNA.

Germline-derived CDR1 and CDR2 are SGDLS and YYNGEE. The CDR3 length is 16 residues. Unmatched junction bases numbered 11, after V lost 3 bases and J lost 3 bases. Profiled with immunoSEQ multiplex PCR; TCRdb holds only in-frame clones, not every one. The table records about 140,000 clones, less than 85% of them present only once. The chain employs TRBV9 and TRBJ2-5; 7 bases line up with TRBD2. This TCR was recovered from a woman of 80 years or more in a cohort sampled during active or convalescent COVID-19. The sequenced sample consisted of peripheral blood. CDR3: CASSGQRAGRKETQYF. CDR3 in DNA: TGTGCCAGCAGCGGACAGCGAGCGGGACGAAAAGAGACCCAGTACTTC.